This T cell receptor (beta chain) stems from a study of blood T cell repertoires in COVID-19. The CDR3 runs 14 residues. V trimming: 3 bases; J trimming: 7 bases; junction bases outside the gene matches: 4. Germline V lookup: CDR1 SGDLS, CDR2 YYNGEE. Libraries were prepared by immunoSEQ multiplex PCR; TCRdb keeps only in-frame clonotypes and omits some of them. The sample has tens of thousands of clones; 80% are singletons. The receptor comes from a man aged 30 to 39 with COVID-19, enrolled during active disease. This sequence joins TRBV9 and TRBJ1-6; 7 positions agree with TRBD1. Sequencing was performed on peripheral blood. CDR3 amino acids: CASSGDSDNSPLHF. The CDR3 region has the DNA TGTGCCAGCAGCGGGGACAGTGACAATTCACCCCTCCACTTT.